These 2 T cell receptor beta chains were all obtained from the same sample, sequenced in a study of radiotherapy plus CTLA-4 blockade in lung cancer. The data were produced by immunoSEQ multiplex PCR, yet TCRdb's version contains in-frame clones alone and is incomplete. Found here are around 90,000 clones, around 82% of them singletons; the top ten hold around 0.8%. The sequencing here drew on peripheral blood, taken from a patient treated with radiotherapy plus ipilimumab. Every receptor here comes from a human donor with non-small cell lung cancer who had stable disease on radiotherapy plus ipilimumab.

This clone was observed once. The chain joins TRBV6-1 to TRBJ1-5; TRBD1 agrees at 9 bases. Germline V gene lookup returns CDR1 MNHNS and CDR2 SASEGT. Trimming cost V 0 bases and J 7 bases; bases outside gene matches: 7. CDR3 length: 16 residues. This CDR3 reads CASSEAPRTGVQPQHF. CDR3 DNA sequence: TGTGCCAGCAGTGAAGCGCCCAGGACAGGGGTACAGCCCCAGCATTTT.

This clone was picked up a small number of times. The V gene is TRBV5-3, the J gene TRBJ1-5; D is unclear. TRBV5-3 is an open reading frame, and its role is uncertain. This CDR3 spans 12 amino acids. V dropped 0 bases and J dropped 4 bases, with 2 bases sitting between them. The CDR3 bases are TGTGCCAGAAGCTTGGCGAATCAGCCCCAGCATTTT. Encoded protein: CARSLANQPQHF.